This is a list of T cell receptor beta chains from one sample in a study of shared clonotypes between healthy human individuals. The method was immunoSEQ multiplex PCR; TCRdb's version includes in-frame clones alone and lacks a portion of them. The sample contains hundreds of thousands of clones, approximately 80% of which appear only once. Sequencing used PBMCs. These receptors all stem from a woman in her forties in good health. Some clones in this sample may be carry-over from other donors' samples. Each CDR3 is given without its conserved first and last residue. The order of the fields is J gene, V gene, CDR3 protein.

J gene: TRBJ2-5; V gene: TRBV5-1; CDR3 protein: ASSLEGTAQETQY
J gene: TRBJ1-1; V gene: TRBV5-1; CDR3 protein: ASSNTGGLNTEAF
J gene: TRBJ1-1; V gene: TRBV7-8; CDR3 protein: ASSLAGRTEAF
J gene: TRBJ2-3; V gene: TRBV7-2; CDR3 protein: ASSLGASGYSTDTQY
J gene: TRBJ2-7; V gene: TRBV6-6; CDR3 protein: ASSLPQTSSYEQY
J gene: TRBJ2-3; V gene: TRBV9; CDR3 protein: ASSVTFADTQY
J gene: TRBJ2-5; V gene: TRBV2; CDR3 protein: ASSLDRGQEETQY
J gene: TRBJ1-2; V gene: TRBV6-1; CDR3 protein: ASSEAHGGGDGYT
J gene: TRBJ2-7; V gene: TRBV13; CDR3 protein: ASSPGRTIYEQY
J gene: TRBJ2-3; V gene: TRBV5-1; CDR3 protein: ASSLGAGGTDTQY
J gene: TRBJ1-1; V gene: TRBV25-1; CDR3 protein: ASSDYTGPTEAF
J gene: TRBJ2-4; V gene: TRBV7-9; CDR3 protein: ASSLDRVGNIQY
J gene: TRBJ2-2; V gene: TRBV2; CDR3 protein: ASRGTSGTGELF
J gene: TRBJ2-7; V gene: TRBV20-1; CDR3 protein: SGLSSYEQY
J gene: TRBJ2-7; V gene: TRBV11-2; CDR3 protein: ASSRGIRAEQY
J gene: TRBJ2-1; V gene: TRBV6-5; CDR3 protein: ASSYSGRGVYNEQF
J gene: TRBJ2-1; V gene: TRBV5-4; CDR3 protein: ASSSRTSSDEQF
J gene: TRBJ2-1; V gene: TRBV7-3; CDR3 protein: ASSLRPELAGDLF
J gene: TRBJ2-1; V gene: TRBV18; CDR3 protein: ASSRAGGIYNEQF
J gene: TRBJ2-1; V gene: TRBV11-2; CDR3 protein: ASSLLSGSSYNEQF
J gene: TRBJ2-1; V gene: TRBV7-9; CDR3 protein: ASSFSGGSEQF
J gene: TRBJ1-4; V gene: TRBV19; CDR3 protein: ASSITGVVEKLF
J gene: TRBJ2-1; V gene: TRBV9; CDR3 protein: ASSVVPTSGRRNEQF
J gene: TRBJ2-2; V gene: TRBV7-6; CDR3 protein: ASSPLSGLAGTTGELF
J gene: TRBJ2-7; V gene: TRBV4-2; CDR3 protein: ASSQSSSSYEQY
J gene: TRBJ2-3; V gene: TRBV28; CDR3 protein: ASGSTRDTQY
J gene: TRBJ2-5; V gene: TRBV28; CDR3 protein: ASSPNLGETQY
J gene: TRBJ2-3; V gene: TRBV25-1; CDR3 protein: ASSEYGKDTQY
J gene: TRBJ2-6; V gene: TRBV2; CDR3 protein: ASDRGITHISGANVLT
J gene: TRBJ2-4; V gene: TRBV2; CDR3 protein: ASNKDSLAKNIQC
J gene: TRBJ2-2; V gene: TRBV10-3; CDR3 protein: AISEGGTGNTGELF
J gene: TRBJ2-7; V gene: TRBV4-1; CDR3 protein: ASSPMGGVSYEQY
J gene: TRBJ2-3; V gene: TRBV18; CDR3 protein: ASSPLQEGTDTQY
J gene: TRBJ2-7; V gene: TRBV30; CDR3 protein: AWMGTGSYEQY
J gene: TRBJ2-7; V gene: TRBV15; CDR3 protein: ATSRGAAEWESSYEQY
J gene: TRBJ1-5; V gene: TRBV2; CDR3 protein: ASSEVRAGNQPQH
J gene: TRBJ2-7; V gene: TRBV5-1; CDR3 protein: ASSLVPGSPYEQY
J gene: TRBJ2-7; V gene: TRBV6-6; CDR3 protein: ASSTGQPSYEQY
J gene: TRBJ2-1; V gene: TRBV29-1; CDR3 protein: SVEVSGNNEQF
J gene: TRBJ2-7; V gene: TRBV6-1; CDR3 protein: ASSGPAAYEQY
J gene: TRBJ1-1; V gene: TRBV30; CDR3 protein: AWSGERTEAF
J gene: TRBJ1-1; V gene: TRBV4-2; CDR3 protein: ASSQEGGGVNTEAF
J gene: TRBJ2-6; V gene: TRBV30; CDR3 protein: AWSVHLRSGANVLT
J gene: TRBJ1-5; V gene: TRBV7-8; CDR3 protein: ASSGHRGIGNQPQH
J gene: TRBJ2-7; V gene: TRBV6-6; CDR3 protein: ASRDSGRVYEQY
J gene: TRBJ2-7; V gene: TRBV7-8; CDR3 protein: ASSPPRQGSYEQY
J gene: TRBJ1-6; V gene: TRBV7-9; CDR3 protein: ASSLGNSPLH
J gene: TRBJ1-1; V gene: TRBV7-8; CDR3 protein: ASSLRGSNTEAF
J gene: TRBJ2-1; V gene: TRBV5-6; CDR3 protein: ASSLGESSYNEQF
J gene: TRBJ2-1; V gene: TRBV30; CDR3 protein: AWSALAGSGKQF
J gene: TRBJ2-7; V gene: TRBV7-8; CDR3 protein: ASRGQGAYEQY
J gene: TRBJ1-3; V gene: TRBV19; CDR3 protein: ASTPGQGSGNTIY
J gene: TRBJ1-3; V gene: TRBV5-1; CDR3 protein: ASSYGFRGNTIY
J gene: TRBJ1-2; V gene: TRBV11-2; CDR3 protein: ASRLLGGGYGYT